The sequence of this TCR beta chain was determined in a study of T cell responses to AZD1222 COVID-19 vaccine. Study as a whole: Second-dose groups at about 4 or about 12 weeks were pooled. Study observations and caveats: Spike-specific TCRs gained breadth and depth after people received two AZD1222 doses. Donors were largely white British and mainly female; clonal diversity was possibly underestimated. Just 5 or 6 AZD1222 recipients tested seropositive at baseline.

Regarding this clone: Its target is unknown.

Trimming cost V 2 bases and J 2 bases, with 17 bases left between them. Germline V lookup: CDR1 SGHNT, CDR2 YYREEE (reference sequence). The CDR3 is made up of 16 amino acids. This table comes from immunoSEQ multiplex PCR, and its TCRdb copy is limited to in-frame clones, with some not included. The sample yields roughly 120,000 clones, about 90% seen once. The sequence came from an adult in good health. The material sequenced was peripheral blood, taken on day 0 of AZD1222 vaccination. The chain uses TRBV5-4 and TRBJ2-7; D may correspond to TRBD1 or TRBD2 (7 bases each). The CDR3 reads CASSLVEGRGPYEQYF. The CDR3 DNA is TGTGCCAGCAGCTTAGTCGAAGGGAGGGGGCCCTACGAGCAGTACTTC.